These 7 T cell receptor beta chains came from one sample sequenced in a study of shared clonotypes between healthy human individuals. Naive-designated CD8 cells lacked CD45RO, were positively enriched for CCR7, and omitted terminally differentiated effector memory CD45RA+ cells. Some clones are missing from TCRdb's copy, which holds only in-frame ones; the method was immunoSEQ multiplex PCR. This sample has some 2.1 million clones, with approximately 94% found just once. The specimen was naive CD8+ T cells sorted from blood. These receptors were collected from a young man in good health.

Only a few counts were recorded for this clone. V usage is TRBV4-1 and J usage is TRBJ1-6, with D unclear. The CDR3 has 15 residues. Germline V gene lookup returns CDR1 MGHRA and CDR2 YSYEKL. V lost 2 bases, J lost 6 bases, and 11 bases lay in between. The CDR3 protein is CASSQSPQFNSPLHF. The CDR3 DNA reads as TGCGCCAGCAGCCAATCCCCACAATTTAATTCACCCCTCCACTTT.

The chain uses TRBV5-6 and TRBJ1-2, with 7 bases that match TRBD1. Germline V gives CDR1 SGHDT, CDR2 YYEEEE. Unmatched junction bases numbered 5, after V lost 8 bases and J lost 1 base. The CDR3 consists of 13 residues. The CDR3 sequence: CASGDSFNYGYTF. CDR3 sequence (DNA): TGTGCCAGTGGGGACAGCTTTAACTATGGCTACACCTTC.

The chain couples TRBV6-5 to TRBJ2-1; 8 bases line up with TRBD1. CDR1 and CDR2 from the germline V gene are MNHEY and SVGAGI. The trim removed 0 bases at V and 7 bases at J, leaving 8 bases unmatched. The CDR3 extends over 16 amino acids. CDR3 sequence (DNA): TGTGCCAGCAGTTACTCGTCGGGACAGGTACTTAATGAGCAGTTCTTC. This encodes CASSYSSGQVLNEQFF.

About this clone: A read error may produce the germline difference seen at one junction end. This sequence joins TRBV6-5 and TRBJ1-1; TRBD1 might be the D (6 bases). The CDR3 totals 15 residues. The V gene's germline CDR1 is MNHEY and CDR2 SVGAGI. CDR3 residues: CASGYAGEGNTEAFF. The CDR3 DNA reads TGTGCCAGCGGTTACGCAGGGGAAGGTAACACTGAAGCTTTCTTT.

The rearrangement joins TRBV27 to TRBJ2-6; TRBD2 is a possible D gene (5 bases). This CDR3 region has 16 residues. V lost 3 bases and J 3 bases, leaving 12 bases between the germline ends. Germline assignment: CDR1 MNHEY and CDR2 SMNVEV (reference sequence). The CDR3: CASSLVLAGGANVLTF. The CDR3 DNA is TGTGCCAGCAGTTTGGTTCTGGCGGGTGGGGCCAACGTCCTGACTTTC.

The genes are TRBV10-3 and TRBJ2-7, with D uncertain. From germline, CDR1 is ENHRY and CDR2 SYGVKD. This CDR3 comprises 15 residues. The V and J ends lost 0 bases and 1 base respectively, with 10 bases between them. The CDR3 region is CAISESMSVSYEQYF. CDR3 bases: TGTGCCATCAGTGAGTCGATGTCAGTTTCCTACGAGCAGTACTTC.

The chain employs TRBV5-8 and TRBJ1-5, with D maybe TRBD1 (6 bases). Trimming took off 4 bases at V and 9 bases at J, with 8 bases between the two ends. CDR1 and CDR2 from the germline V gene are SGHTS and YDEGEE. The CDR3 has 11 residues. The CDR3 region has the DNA TGTGCCAGCAGCGGGGGGCGGCCCCAGCATTTT. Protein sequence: CASSGGRPQHF.